The text below deals with one T cell receptor beta chain. What this receptor recognizes is not known. A roughly 2.5 ml peripheral blood sample was drawn into PAXgene tubes per donor and stored at -80°C. Total RNA was isolated from whole blood with the PAXgene blood miRNA kit on an automated QIAcube, without T cell sorting. Peripheral blood from monozygotic twin pairs, either concordant or discordant for inflammatory bowel disease, underwent deep TCRalpha and TCRbeta repertoire profiling that used unique molecular barcoding. Smoking habits were recorded for all twin pairs, and each individual was classified as a current, former or never smoker. The data derive from a study of monozygotic twins with inflammatory bowel disease (dated by TCRdb to the late 2010s). About the study as a whole: The full study comprised 28 monozygotic twin pairs: nine German pairs (four IBD-concordant, five IBD-discordant) and 19 IBD-discordant Danish pairs. The search for disease-associated traits relied mainly on comparing IBD patients with their genetically identical healthy co-twins within discordant pairs. Each individual had, on average, about 151 000 unique TCRalpha sequences and 181 000 unique TCRbeta sequences available for analysis. The study at large found these results: Different T cell subtypes could not be distinguished in the analysis. The results gave no support for a single strong signal or clonotype linked to IBD. A decrease in TCRbeta repertoire diversity, as measured by inverse Simpson index, was observed in IBD patients compared with their healthy co-twins. Differing immunosuppressive treatments among patients may have added background noise and inter-individual variability to the repertoires. Compared with healthy twins, IBD patients had fewer clonotypes in common with other individuals, a difference most pronounced in patients showing signs of disease activity. Repertoire similarity did not differ between concordant and discordant twins, possibly due to limited statistical power.

The CDR3 spans 12 residues, from the cysteine through the phenylalanine. Only the protein sequence is given. From the germline V gene (reference sequence), CDR1 is DFQATT and CDR2 is SNEGSKA. The library was prepared using 5' RACE. The input for every TCR library was around 3.5 ug of total RNA. For each sample, cDNA synthesis with SMARTScribe reverse transcriptase was split into eight separate reactions. During cDNA synthesis, unique molecular identifiers containing a 6-nucleotide sample barcode were introduced by template switching. TCRalpha and TCRbeta cDNA was amplified in two nested PCRs of around 15 and 10 cycles, and bead purification was carried out after each PCR. Before amplification, the cDNA was treated with uracil DNA-glycosylase and purified using the QIAquick PCR purification kit. The second PCR added Illumina TruSeq-compatible adapters along with sample-specific barcodes. TapeStation and Qubit were used to check library quality and concentration, and roughly 4.8 ng of each library went into the pool. Sequencing of the pooled libraries was done on an Illumina HiSeq2500 single-index Rapid Run using custom sequencing primers and 2 x 100 bp reads. Regarding the original processing steps: MiGEC version 1.2.6 was used for UMI-based consensus assembly to correct PCR and sequencing errors. MiXCR version 2.1.1 was used for V(D)J alignment, clonotype assembly and CDR3 extraction. To normalise gene usage, clonotype sharing and MAIT/NKT TCR abundance, the top 1000, 10 000 and 20 000 clonotypes in each sample were analysed. Diversity was computed as the inverse Simpson index with the vegan R package after downsampling to 27 000 UMIs. Paired Mann-Whitney U tests on discordant twin pairs were used, with Benjamini-Hochberg multiple-testing correction. TCRdb reprocessed the raw reads; every CDR3 protein sequence is a single record, and DNA is not supplied. Here the V and J calls rest on TCRdb's processing, not on the authors' analysis. The table of this sample itemizes some 330,000 distinct CDR3 sequences. 5.6% of the sample is held by the ten biggest clonotypes.

This sequence uses TRBV20-1 and TRBJ1-2. The clonotype was recovered from a human donor with ulcerative colitis or Crohn's disease, or a healthy co-twin of an affected twin (not recorded which). Sequenced material: blood. CDR3 region: CSARGLYGVCTF.